This TCR beta chain was sequenced for a study of blood T cell repertoires in COVID-19. Across the whole study: Whether acute or convalescent, the COVID-19 samples came from the United States, Italy and Spain. In each case, the material was cDNA or gDNA derived from T cells, B-cell-depleted T cells, or PBMCs.

The V gene lost 0 bases and the J gene lost 4 bases, with 12 bases spanning the gap. Germline loops: CDR1 MGHRA, CDR2 YSYEKL. The CDR3 covers 15 residues. Authors' methods: Scientists estimated how many nucleated cells there were by amplifying reference gene primers. Generated by immunoSEQ multiplex PCR, the TCRdb table keeps only in-frame clones and is missing some. V and J calls and clone size follow that table, whereas D and trimming were derived from the DNA. The sample holds about 97,000 clones; about 88% are singletons and the top ten take less than 3.5%. The sequencing sample was made of peripheral blood. The receptor's source is a middle-aged man with active or convalescent COVID-19. The chain carries TRBV4-1 and TRBJ1-2; TRBD1 is a possible D gene (6 bases). DNA of the CDR3: TGCGCCAGCAGCCAAGAATCAGGGGAGAGCTATGGCTACACCTTC. Translation gives CASSQESGESYGYTF.